This T cell receptor beta chain comes out of a study of PD-L1 blockade in urothelial cancer. On the study more broadly: Bladder-origin urothelial cancer in males covered about 90% of the roughly 30 patients. Median T cell yield per blood sample was about 140,000 cells. Between 0 and 3 chemotherapy regimens preceded treatment for each patient.

With 4 bases removed from V and 1 base from J, the gap between germline ends came to 7 bases. The CDR3 runs 13 residues. Germline V gives CDR1 MDHEN, CDR2 SYDVKM. Assay: immunoSEQ multiplex PCR; the TCRdb copy retains only in-frame clones and omits some. The data contain about 82,000 clones, 90% of them singletons. The genes are TRBV28 and TRBJ1-2, with no clear D. The source of this sequence is a man in his sixties with urothelial cancer. The sample in question was PBMCs, obtained around atezolizumab (anti-PD-L1) treatment. DNA of the CDR3: TGTGCCAGCAGTTCCGCAGTTAACTATGGCTACACCTTC. Translating gives CASSSAVNYGYTF.